The 20 T cell receptor beta chains listed next were all sequenced from one sample in a study of CD8+CD57+ T cells in acquired aplastic anemia. The template for TCR beta VDJ and CDR3 sequence profiling was genomic DNA. Via MiXCR, TCRdb re-called the reads, giving one row per CDR3 protein. The sample records fewer than 200,000 distinct CDR3 sequences, around 48% being singletons. CD8+CD57+ cell expansion had been shown by flow cytometry in patients chosen for sequencing. Sample: sorted CD4+, CD8+, or CD8+CD57+ T cells (not recorded which) from PBMCs. Source of these receptors: a human donor with aplastic anemia.

The CDR3, as DNA: TGTGCCAGCAGCTTGGATTGGGGTGGCACAGATACGCAGTATTTT. The encoded protein is CASSLDWGGTDTQYF. This chain joins TRBV5-4 and TRBJ2-3; D not certain. CDR1 and CDR2 from the germline V gene are SGHNT and YYREEE (reference sequence). V gave up 0 bases and J gave up 1 base, with 9 bases separating them. This CDR3 has 15 amino acids.

J is TRBJ1-5 and V is TRBV7-2, with no clear D. V lost 5 bases and J 2 bases, leaving 10 bases between the germline ends. Germline CDR1 is SGHTA and CDR2 is FQGNSA. The CDR3 spans 14 residues. CDR3 nucleotide sequence: TGTGCCAGCAGCCGTGCCGGCCGCAATCAGCCCCAGCATTTT. Its translation: CASSRAGRNQPQHF. Full variable domain (missing parts from reference TRBV7-2 and TRBJ1-5): GAGVSQSPSNKVTEKGKDVELRCDPISGHTALYWYRQSLGQGLEFLIYFQGNSAPDKSGLPSDRFSAERTGGSVSTLTIQRTQQEDSAVYLCASSRAGRNQPQHFGDGTRLSIL.

V is TRBV7-6 and J is TRBJ2-7; 11 positions match TRBD2. J gave up 5 bases and V 1 base, and 7 bases lay outside the gene matches. This CDR3 is built from 16 residues. Germline V gene sequence: CDR1 SGHVS, CDR2 FNYEAQ. CDR3: CASSLVGSGGAHEQYF. CDR3 DNA sequence: TGTGCCAGCAGCTTAGTGGGTAGCGGGGGGGCCCACGAGCAGTACTTC.

This clonotype was counted at least ten times. V is TRBV5-6 and J is TRBJ2-1; 9 nucleotides agree with TRBD1. The CDR3 is made up of 17 amino acids. The V gene end was trimmed by 3 bases and the J gene end by 4 bases; junction bases not matched to a gene: 11. Germline lookup yields CDR1 SGHDT and CDR2 YYEEEE. The CDR3: CASSSETGGRGYNEQFF. In DNA form, the CDR3 reads TGTGCCAGCAGCTCCGAGACAGGGGGTAGGGGATACAATGAGCAGTTCTTC.

This rearrangement joins TRBV29-1 to TRBJ2-7; D is unresolved. This CDR3 region has 13 residues. V lost 6 bases and J lost 2, with 14 bases in between. CDR1 and CDR2 from the germline V gene are SQVTM and ANQGSEA. The CDR3 protein is CSVRMDGAYEQYF. CDR3 sequence (DNA): TGCAGCGTAAGGATGGACGGCGCCTACGAGCAGTACTTC.

J is TRBJ1-3 and V is TRBV24-1; D unclear. V was cut by 3 bases and J by 2 bases, with 10 bases left in between. The CDR3 loop spans 15 amino acids. Germline V gene sequence: CDR1 KGHDR, CDR2 SFDVKD. CDR3 in amino acids: CATSDPVGAGNTIYF. CDR3 nucleotide sequence: TGTGCCACCAGTGATCCCGTTGGGGCTGGAAACACCATATATTTT.

This clonotype was detected only once. A read error may produce the germline difference seen at one junction end. The rearrangement links TRBV24-1 to TRBJ1-1; D uncertain. The CDR3 extends over 14 amino acids. Germline CDR1 KGHDR, CDR2 SFDVKD. In DNA, the CDR3 is TGTGCCCCCAGTGATTTGAAGGGAATCTATGACGCTTTCTTT. Protein: CAPSDLKGIYDAFF.

Of note for this clonotype: A read error is possible here, since a much larger clone lies one base away. The chain uses TRBV6-1 and TRBJ2-3, with D unclear. The V gene lost 5 bases and the J gene lost 2 bases, with 11 bases spanning the gap. Germline V lookup: CDR1 MNHNS, CDR2 SASEGT. This CDR3 spans 14 amino acids. The chain's CDR3 is CASSIERATDTQYF. The CDR3 DNA follows: TGTGCCAGCAGTATAGAAAGAGCCACAGATACGCAGTATTTT.

V usage is TRBV11-1 and J usage is TRBJ1-6; 10 nucleotides match TRBD1. The CDR3 runs 16 residues. After removal of 2 bases from V and 9 bases from J, the junction contained 7 bases not matched to a gene. CDR1 is SGHAT, CDR2 FQDESV, per germline (reference sequence). The CDR3 sequence is CASSLRGTGDGSPLHF. The CDR3 coding sequence is TGTGCCAGCAGCTTACGGGGGACAGGGGATGGTTCACCCCTCCACTTT.

The chain's CDR3 is CASSLGGQNTEAFF. In DNA form, the CDR3 reads TGTGCCAGCAGCTTAGGGGGACAGAACACTGAAGCTTTCTTT. V is TRBV7-9 and J is TRBJ1-1; D possibly corresponds to TRBD1 (6 bases). Between the trimmed V and J ends, which lost 1 base and 1 base, there was a span of 7 bases. Germline CDR1 and CDR2: SEHNR and FQNEAQ (reference sequence). CDR3 length: 14 residues. Looking up the rest from reference TRBV7-9 and TRBJ1-1 gives the full variable domain: DTGVSQNPRHKITKRGQNVTFRCDPISEHNRLYWYRQTLGQGPEFLTYFQNEAQLEKSRLLSDRFSAERPKGSFSTLEIQRTEQGDSAMYLCASSLGGQNTEAFFGQGTRLTVV.

Turning to this clonotype: Lacking the conserved final phenylalanine or tryptophan, this CDR3 likely reflects a read error. The chain recombines TRBV12-3 or TRBV12-4 with TRBJ1-1; D is undetermined. This CDR3 has 14 amino acids. Trimming cost V 2 bases and J 4 bases, with 11 bases left between them. Here the CDR3 reads CASSLQEAVTEAFL. The CDR3 nucleotides are TGTGCCAGCAGTTTACAGGAGGCGGTCACTGAAGCTTTCTTG.

This chain uses TRBV25-1 with TRBJ1-2, with D unresolved. The germline V gene has CDR1 MGHDK and CDR2 SYGVNS. Between the trimmed V and J ends, which lost 8 bases and 3 bases, there was a span of 7 bases. This CDR3 region has 11 residues. The CDR3 DNA is TGTGCCAGCGCCCGGGACTATGGCTACACCTTC. It yields the protein CASARDYGYTF.

This clonotype was picked up many times. The chain uses TRBV5-6 and TRBJ1-6, with D possibly TRBD1 on 6 matching bases. CDR3 length: 13 residues. Germline V gene data show CDR1 as SGHDT and CDR2 as YYEEEE. The V gene lost 5 bases and the J gene lost 4 bases, with 7 bases spanning the gap. The CDR3 coding sequence is TGTGCCAGCAGGGACAGATATAATTCACCCCTCCACTTT. This gives the protein CASRDRYNSPLHF.

This clonotype showed up just once. The CDR3 protein is CSAAEGLLGNQPQHF. The CDR3 DNA reads as TGCAGCGCCGCCGAGGGCCTCCTGGGCAATCAGCCCCAGCATTTT. V gene TRBV29-1 combines with J gene TRBJ1-5, with no clear D. The CDR3 is 15 residues long. From germline, CDR1 is SQVTM and CDR2 ANQGSEA. V was shortened by 7 bases and J by 2 bases, with 18 bases between the two germline ends.

CDR3 nucleotide sequence: TGTGCCAGCAGTTTCACAGGTCCCGGGGAGCTGTTTTTT. Amino acid sequence: CASSFTGPGELFF. The chain carries TRBV7-2 and TRBJ2-2, with D maybe TRBD1 (5 bases). Germline values: CDR1 SGHTA, CDR2 FQGNSA. Trimming shortened V by 6 bases and J by 6 bases, and 11 bases separated the two germline ends. This CDR3 has 13 residues. The full variable domain, with the rest looked up from reference TRBV7-2 and TRBJ2-2, is GAGVSQSPSNKVTEKGKDVELRCDPISGHTALYWYRQSLGQGLEFLIYFQGNSAPDKSGLPSDRFSAERTGGSVSTLTIQRTQQEDSAVYLCASSFTGPGELFFGEGSRLTVL.

Concerning this clonotype: Germline and junction disagree at one end, which may indicate a read error. This sequence joins TRBV29-1 and TRBJ2-2; 7 bases agree with TRBD1. The CDR3 covers 14 residues. Germline CDR1 reads SQVTM; CDR2 reads ANQGSEA. CDR3 residues: CSARDSTDTEELFF. The CDR3 DNA follows: TGCAGCGCTCGGGACAGCACGGACACCGAGGAGCTGTTTTTT.

The genes are TRBV25-1 and TRBJ1-6, with D uncertain. Germline V gene data show CDR1 as MGHDK and CDR2 as SYGVNS. CDR3 length: 16 residues. Trimming pared 2 bases from V and 0 bases from J, leaving 8 bases between. CDR3 bases: TGTGCCAGCAGTGAAAGTGGGAGCTCCTATAATTCACCCCTCCACTTT. Translated, it gives CASSESGSSYNSPLHF.

This clonotype appeared many times. The chain couples TRBV4-1 to TRBJ1-4; no reliable D call. The CDR3 has 14 residues. Germline CDR1 MGHRA, CDR2 YSYEKL. V lost 1 base to trimming and J lost 5 bases, with 8 bases between them. CDR3 DNA sequence: TGCGCCAGCAGCCAAGTAGGAGGGAATGAAAAACTGTTTTTT. Translated: CASSQVGGNEKLFF.

In its sample, this clonotype was seen a few times. V and J are TRBV10-3 and TRBJ1-1, with unresolved D. The length of the CDR3 is 13 residues. Trimming removed 0 bases at V and 5 bases at J, with 7 bases between. Germline CDR1 ENHRY, CDR2 SYGVKD. For the CDR3, the DNA is TGTGCCATCAGTGAGTCCCGGGGAACTGAAGCTTTCTTT. This translates into CAISESRGTEAFF.

V and J are TRBV29-1 and TRBJ2-1; 11 bases line up with TRBD2. The length of the CDR3 is 17 residues. V gave up 5 bases and J gave up 6 bases; unmatched junction bases: 15. CDR1 and CDR2 (germline): SQVTM, ANQGSEA. The CDR3 here is CSVRGATSGSLGNEQFF. The DNA for the CDR3 is TGCAGCGTTCGTGGGGCAACTAGCGGGAGTTTGGGCAATGAGCAGTTCTTC.